This T cell receptor beta chain was sequenced for a study of cytomegalovirus exposure and HLA in healthy donors. The PCR ran on 60 Vbeta and 13 Jbeta primers. Under the authors' procedure: The authors later counted roughly 77 million unique TCR beta chains, roughly 10 million of them shared. Some clones are missing from TCRdb's copy, which holds only in-frame ones; the method was immunoSEQ multiplex PCR. The DNA was the basis for D and trimming; V, J and clone size are from that table. The repertoire holds about 130,000 clones, with roughly 85% as singletons. The germline V gene encodes CDR1 GTSNPN and CDR2 SVGIG (reference sequence). CDR3 length: 19 amino acids. V lost 1 base, J lost 5 bases, and 11 bases stayed unmatched. Everyone who donated was a healthy bone marrow donor.

The sequence came from a woman in her 30s in good health and CMV-seropositive. V is TRBV30 and J is TRBJ2-2, with 15 nucleotides matching TRBD2. Sequencing was performed on PBMCs. The CDR3 protein is CAWSGLPGLAGGGTGELFF. The CDR3 nucleotides read TGTGCCTGGAGTGGGCTGCCGGGACTAGCGGGAGGAGGAACCGGGGAGCTGTTTTTT. Combining the CDR3 with reference TRBV30 and TRBJ2-2 gives the whole variable domain SQTIHQWPATLVQPVGSPLSLECTVEGTSNPNLYWYRQAAGRGLQLLFYSVGIGQISSEVPQNLSASRPQDRQFILSSKKLLLSDSGFYLCAWSGLPGLAGGGTGELFFGEGSRLTVL.